Listed below are T cell receptor beta chains from one sample, sequenced in a study of shared clonotypes between healthy human individuals. Assay used: immunoSEQ multiplex PCR; TCRdb lists only in-frame clones, some missing. The sample contains about 530,000 clones, 90% to 96% of which appear only once. Sequencing was performed on naive CD4+ T cells sorted from blood. Every receptor here comes from a woman aged 30 to 39 in good health. CDR3s include the opening cysteine and the closing phenylalanine or tryptophan. The order of the fields is V gene, clone size, D gene, J gene, CDR3 length, CDR3 protein, CDR3 DNA. The D gene is left open where the match is weak. For some rows the clone size is stated as once, few or many, or as a class when expanded; others skip it.

v_call: TRBV5-4; clone_size: NA; d_call: NA; j_call: TRBJ1-4; cdr3_length: 16; cdr3_aa: CASSLGGAGVDEKLFF; cdr3_nt: TGTGCCAGCAGCTTGGGAGGGGCAGGGGTGGATGAAAAACTGTTTTTT
v_call: TRBV30; clone_size: NA; d_call: TRBD1; j_call: TRBJ1-3; cdr3_length: 15; cdr3_aa: CAWSSGTGTGNTIYF; cdr3_nt: TGTGCCTGGAGTTCAGGGACAGGGACTGGAAACACCATATATTTT
v_call: TRBV18; clone_size: once; d_call: NA; j_call: TRBJ1-1; cdr3_length: 15; cdr3_aa: CASSPVIDLNTEAFF; cdr3_nt: TGTGCCAGCTCACCAGTAATCGACCTGAACACTGAAGCTTTCTTT
v_call: TRBV27; clone_size: NA; d_call: TRBD2; j_call: TRBJ2-2; cdr3_length: 14; cdr3_aa: CASLPGLAAGELFF; cdr3_nt: TGTGCCAGCCTGCCGGGACTAGCGGCCGGGGAGCTGTTTTTT
v_call: TRBV18; clone_size: NA; d_call: TRBD2; j_call: TRBJ2-7; cdr3_length: 16; cdr3_aa: CASSPGSGTDSYEQYF; cdr3_nt: TGTGCCAGCTCACCAGGGAGCGGGACCGACTCCTACGAGCAGTACTTC
v_call: TRBV2; clone_size: NA; d_call: NA; j_call: TRBJ2-7; cdr3_length: 13; cdr3_aa: CASRGGLSYEQYF; cdr3_nt: TGTGCCAGCAGGGGGGGTCTCTCCTACGAGCAGTACTTC
v_call: TRBV14; clone_size: NA; d_call: NA; j_call: TRBJ2-1; cdr3_length: 17; cdr3_aa: CASSQEIGRGSYNEQFF; cdr3_nt: TGTGCCAGCAGCCAAGAAATTGGGAGAGGGTCCTACAATGAGCAGTTCTTC
v_call: TRBV28; clone_size: NA; d_call: TRBD2; j_call: TRBJ2-3; cdr3_length: 15; cdr3_aa: CASSAGLAGVDTQYF; cdr3_nt: TGTGCCAGCAGCGCGGGACTAGCGGGAGTTGATACGCAGTATTTT
v_call: TRBV6-1; clone_size: NA; d_call: NA; j_call: TRBJ2-2; cdr3_length: 14; cdr3_aa: CASKGSANTGELFF; cdr3_nt: TGTGCCAGCAAGGGATCCGCGAACACCGGGGAGCTGTTTTTT
v_call: TRBV28; clone_size: NA; d_call: NA; j_call: TRBJ2-7; cdr3_length: 12; cdr3_aa: CASSRRSYEQYF; cdr3_nt: TGTGCCAGCAGCCGACGTTCCTACGAGCAGTACTTC
v_call: TRBV2; clone_size: NA; d_call: NA; j_call: TRBJ1-3; cdr3_length: 14; cdr3_aa: CATLYGDSGNTIYF; cdr3_nt: TGTGCCACCCTATACGGAGACTCTGGAAACACCATATATTTT
v_call: TRBV2; clone_size: NA; d_call: TRBD1; j_call: TRBJ1-5; cdr3_length: 16; cdr3_aa: CASSSLGTGGLQPQHF; cdr3_nt: TGTGCCAGCAGTTCGCTGGGGACAGGGGGCCTCCAGCCCCAGCATTTT
v_call: TRBV11-2; clone_size: NA; d_call: TRBD1; j_call: TRBJ1-2; cdr3_length: 14; cdr3_aa: CASSFTTGQGGYTF; cdr3_nt: TGTGCCAGCAGCTTCACGACGGGACAGGGTGGCTACACCTTC
v_call: TRBV27; clone_size: once; d_call: NA; j_call: TRBJ1-2; cdr3_length: 14; cdr3_aa: CASSPTLTGYGYTF; cdr3_nt: TGTGCCAGCAGCCCTACATTGACAGGTTATGGCTACACCTTC
v_call: TRBV4-1; clone_size: NA; d_call: NA; j_call: TRBJ1-3; cdr3_length: 16; cdr3_aa: CASSQDGRTVGNTIYF; cdr3_nt: TGCGCCAGCAGCCAAGATGGACGGACAGTTGGAAACACCATATATTTT
v_call: TRBV27; clone_size: NA; d_call: TRBD2; j_call: TRBJ2-3; cdr3_length: 14; cdr3_aa: CATALAGTTDTQYF; cdr3_nt: TGTGCCACCGCCCTAGCGGGAACGACAGATACGCAGTATTTT
v_call: TRBV6-5; clone_size: NA; d_call: TRBD2; j_call: TRBJ2-7; cdr3_length: 15; cdr3_aa: CASSWETSGMGEQYF; cdr3_nt: TGTGCCAGCAGTTGGGAAACTAGCGGGATGGGCGAGCAGTACTTC
v_call: TRBV5-4; clone_size: NA; d_call: TRBD1; j_call: TRBJ2-7; cdr3_length: 13; cdr3_aa: CASSLGTGYEQYF; cdr3_nt: TGTGCCAGCAGCTTGGGGACAGGCTACGAGCAGTACTTC
v_call: TRBV11-2; clone_size: once; d_call: NA; j_call: TRBJ1-1; cdr3_length: 14; cdr3_aa: CASRPGVGNTEAFF; cdr3_nt: TGTGCCAGCAGGCCAGGGGTCGGCAACACTGAAGCTTTCTTT
v_call: TRBV19; clone_size: NA; d_call: TRBD2; j_call: TRBJ2-1; cdr3_length: 14; cdr3_aa: CASSTGTIRGQEFF; cdr3_nt: TGTGCCAGTAGTACCGGGACTATCCGTGGCCAAGAGTTCTTC
v_call: TRBV4-2; clone_size: NA; d_call: NA; j_call: TRBJ2-7; cdr3_length: 15; cdr3_aa: CASSQGPQGSYEQYF; cdr3_nt: TGTGCCAGCAGCCAAGGGCCACAGGGTTCGTACGAGCAGTACTTC
v_call: TRBV9; clone_size: NA; d_call: NA; j_call: TRBJ1-1; cdr3_length: 15; cdr3_aa: CASSPRAGANTEAFF; cdr3_nt: TGTGCCAGCAGCCCGAGAGCAGGGGCGAACACTGAAGCTTTCTTT
v_call: TRBV19; clone_size: NA; d_call: TRBD2; j_call: TRBJ2-4; cdr3_length: 19; cdr3_aa: CASSIGRLAGGPAKNIQYF; cdr3_nt: TGTGCCAGTAGTATTGGGCGACTAGCGGGAGGCCCGGCCAAAAACATTCAGTACTTC
v_call: TRBV28; clone_size: NA; d_call: TRBD1; j_call: TRBJ1-2; cdr3_length: 15; cdr3_aa: CASSVSTGRLNGYTF; cdr3_nt: TGTGCCAGCAGTGTATCGACAGGGCGTCTTAATGGCTACACCTTC
v_call: TRBV6-5; clone_size: NA; d_call: TRBD1; j_call: TRBJ1-5; cdr3_length: 15; cdr3_aa: CASSPRRQGARPQHF; cdr3_nt: TGTGCCAGCAGTCCCAGACGACAGGGGGCACGGCCCCAGCATTTT
v_call: TRBV18; clone_size: NA; d_call: NA; j_call: TRBJ2-7; cdr3_length: 14; cdr3_aa: CASSPRESSYEQYF; cdr3_nt: TGTGCCAGCTCACCCCGGGAGAGCTCCTACGAGCAGTACTTC
v_call: TRBV27; clone_size: NA; d_call: TRBD1; j_call: TRBJ2-7; cdr3_length: 15; cdr3_aa: CASRSKTGGGYEQYF; cdr3_nt: TGTGCCAGCAGGTCTAAGACAGGGGGGGGCTACGAGCAGTACTTC
v_call: TRBV18; clone_size: NA; d_call: NA; j_call: TRBJ2-2; cdr3_length: 17; cdr3_aa: CASSPNVDVSNTGELFF; cdr3_nt: TGTGCCAGCTCACCAAATGTTGACGTTTCGAACACCGGGGAGCTGTTTTTT
v_call: TRBV19; clone_size: NA; d_call: NA; j_call: TRBJ2-2; cdr3_length: 14; cdr3_aa: CASSVGQNTGELFF; cdr3_nt: TGTGCCAGTAGTGTCGGACAGAACACCGGGGAGCTGTTTTTT
v_call: TRBV6-1; clone_size: NA; d_call: NA; j_call: TRBJ2-7; cdr3_length: 15; cdr3_aa: CASSAWTSGSYEQYF; cdr3_nt: TGTGCCAGCAGTGCCTGGACGTCCGGCTCCTACGAGCAGTACTTC
v_call: TRBV28; clone_size: NA; d_call: NA; j_call: TRBJ1-3; cdr3_length: 14; cdr3_aa: CASSDSSSGNTIYF; cdr3_nt: TGTGCCAGCTCGGACTCGAGCTCTGGAAACACCATATATTTT